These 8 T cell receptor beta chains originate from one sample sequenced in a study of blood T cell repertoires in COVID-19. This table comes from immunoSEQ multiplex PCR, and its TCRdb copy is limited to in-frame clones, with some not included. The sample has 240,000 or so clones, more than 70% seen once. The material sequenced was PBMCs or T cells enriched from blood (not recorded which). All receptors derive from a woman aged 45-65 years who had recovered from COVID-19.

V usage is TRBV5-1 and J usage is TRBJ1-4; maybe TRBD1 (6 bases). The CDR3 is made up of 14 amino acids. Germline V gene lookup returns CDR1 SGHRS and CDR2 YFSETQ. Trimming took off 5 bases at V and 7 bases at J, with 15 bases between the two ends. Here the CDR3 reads CASSTGRGSEKLFF. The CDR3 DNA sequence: TGCGCCAGCAGTACAGGGAGGGGATCTGAAAAACTGTTTTTT.

This chain's CDR3 is CASRVDAASRGETQYF. For the CDR3, the DNA is TGCGCCAGCAGAGTCGATGCGGCCAGCCGAGGAGAGACCCAGTACTTC. The rearrangement links TRBV5-1 to TRBJ2-5, with D unclear. CDR1 is SGHRS and CDR2 is YFSETQ in the germline V gene. With 5 bases removed from V and 4 bases from J, the gap between germline ends came to 21 bases. CDR3 size: 16 residues. Based on the CDR3 plus reference TRBV5-1 and TRBJ2-5, the full variable domain is KAGVTQTPRYLIKTRGQQVTLSCSPISGHRSVSWYQQTPGQGLQFLFEYFSETQRNKGNFPGRFSGRQFSNSRSEMNVSTLELGDSALYLCASRVDAASRGETQYFGPGTRLLVL.

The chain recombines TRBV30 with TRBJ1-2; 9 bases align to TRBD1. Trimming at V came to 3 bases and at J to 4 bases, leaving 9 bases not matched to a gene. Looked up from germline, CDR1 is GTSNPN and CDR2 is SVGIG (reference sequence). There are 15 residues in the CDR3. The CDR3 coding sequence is TGTGCCTGGAGCGCCTGGGACAGGGCTTCCTATGGCTACACCTTC. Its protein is CAWSAWDRASYGYTF.

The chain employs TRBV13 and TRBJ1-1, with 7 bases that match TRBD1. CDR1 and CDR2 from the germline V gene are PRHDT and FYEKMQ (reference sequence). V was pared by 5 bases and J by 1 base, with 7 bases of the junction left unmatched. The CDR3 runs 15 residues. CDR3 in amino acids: CASSLWTGTNTEAFF. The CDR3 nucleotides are TGTGCCAGCAGCCTATGGACAGGAACGAACACTGAAGCTTTCTTT.

DNA for the CDR3: TGTGCCAGCAGAATTACCGTCGACAGGGCCAATTCACCCCTCCACTTT. It codes for CASRITVDRANSPLHF. The chain links TRBV27 to TRBJ1-6, with 7 bases identical to TRBD1. Looked up from germline, CDR1 is MNHEY and CDR2 is SMNVEV (reference sequence). This CDR3 region has 16 residues. Germline trimming cut 6 bases from V and 7 bases from J; bases unmatched to any gene: 12.

Written as DNA, the CDR3 is TGCGCCAGCAGTGAGTCGCGACAGAACTATGGCTACACCTTC. This encodes CASSESRQNYGYTF. The V and J genes are TRBV10-2 and TRBJ1-2; D might be TRBD1 (5 bases). Germline values: CDR1 WSHSY, CDR2 SAAADI. The CDR3 runs to 14 residues. V shed 0 bases and J shed 2 bases, with 7 bases lying between them.

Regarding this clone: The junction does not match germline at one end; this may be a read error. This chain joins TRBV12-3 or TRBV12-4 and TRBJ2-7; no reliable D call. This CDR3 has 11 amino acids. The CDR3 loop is CASSFFSLAHF. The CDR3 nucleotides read TGTGCCAGTTCTTTTTTTAGTCTCGCGCACTTC.

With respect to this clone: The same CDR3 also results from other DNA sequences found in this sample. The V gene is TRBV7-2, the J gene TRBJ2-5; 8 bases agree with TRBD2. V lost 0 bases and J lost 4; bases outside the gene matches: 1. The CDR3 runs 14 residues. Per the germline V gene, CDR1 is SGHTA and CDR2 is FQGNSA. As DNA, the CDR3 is TGTGCCAGCAGCTTAGCCGGGGGGGGAGAGACCCAGTACTTC. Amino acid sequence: CASSLAGGGETQYF.